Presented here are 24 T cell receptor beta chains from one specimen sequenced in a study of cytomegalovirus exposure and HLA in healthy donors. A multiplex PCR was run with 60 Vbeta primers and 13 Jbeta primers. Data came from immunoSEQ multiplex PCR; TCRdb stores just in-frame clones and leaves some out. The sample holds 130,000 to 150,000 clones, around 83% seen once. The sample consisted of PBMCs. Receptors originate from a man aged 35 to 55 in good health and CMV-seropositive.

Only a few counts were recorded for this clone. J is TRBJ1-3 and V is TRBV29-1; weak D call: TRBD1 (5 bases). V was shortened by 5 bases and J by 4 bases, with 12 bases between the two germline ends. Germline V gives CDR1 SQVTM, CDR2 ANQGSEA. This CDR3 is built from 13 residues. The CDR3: CSVLNRQGNTIYF. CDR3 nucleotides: TGCAGCGTTCTAAACAGACAGGGAAACACCATATATTTT.

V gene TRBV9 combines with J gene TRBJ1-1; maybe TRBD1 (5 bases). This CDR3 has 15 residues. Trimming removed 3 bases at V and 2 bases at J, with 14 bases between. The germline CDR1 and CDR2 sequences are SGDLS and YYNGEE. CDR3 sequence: CASSGGGGANTEAFF. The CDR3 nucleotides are TGTGCCAGCAGCGGGGGGGGAGGAGCCAACACTGAAGCTTTCTTT.

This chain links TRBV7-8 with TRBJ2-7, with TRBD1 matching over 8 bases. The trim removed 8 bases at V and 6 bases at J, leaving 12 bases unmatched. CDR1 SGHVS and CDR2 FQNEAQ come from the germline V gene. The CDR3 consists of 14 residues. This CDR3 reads CASRQGQGFGEQYF. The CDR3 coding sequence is TGTGCCAGCCGACAAGGACAGGGCTTCGGCGAGCAGTACTTC.

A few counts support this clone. DNA for the CDR3: TGTGCCAGCAGTTACCAGGATCCCCGAAAGACCCAGTACTTC. This codes for CASSYQDPRKTQYF. V and J are TRBV6-5 and TRBJ2-5, with D uncertain. The CDR3 length is 14 residues. The germline V and J ends were trimmed by 2 bases and 6 bases, with 13 bases remaining between them. Germline assignment: CDR1 MNHEY and CDR2 SVGAGI.

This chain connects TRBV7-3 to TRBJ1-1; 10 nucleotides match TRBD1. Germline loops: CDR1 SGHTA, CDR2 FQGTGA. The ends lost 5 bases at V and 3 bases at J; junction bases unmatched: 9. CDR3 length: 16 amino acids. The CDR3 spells CASSPIRDRGYTEAFF. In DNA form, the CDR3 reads TGTGCCAGCAGCCCCATCCGGGACAGGGGTTACACTGAAGCTTTCTTT.

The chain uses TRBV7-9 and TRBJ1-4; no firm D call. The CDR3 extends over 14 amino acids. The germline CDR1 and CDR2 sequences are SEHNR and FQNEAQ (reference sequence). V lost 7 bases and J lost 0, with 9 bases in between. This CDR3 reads CASTADATNEKLFF. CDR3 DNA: TGTGCCAGCACCGCAGATGCAACTAATGAAAAACTGTTTTTT.

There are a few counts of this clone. Here the CDR3 DNA reads TGTGCCAGCAGCTCAACCTCGGGGGATACGCAGTATTTT. Translating gives CASSSTSGDTQYF. The chain links TRBV7-7 to TRBJ2-3, with D possibly TRBD2 on 5 matching bases. From germline, CDR1 is SSHAT and CDR2 FNYEAQ (reference sequence). Trimming left V 4 bases short and J 6 bases short, with 11 bases between. The CDR3 contains 13 residues.

The CDR3 protein is CASSLVSGIQETQYF. The CDR3 DNA reads as TGTGCCAGCAGCTTAGTTAGCGGGATCCAAGAGACCCAGTACTTC. The V gene is TRBV7-8, the J gene TRBJ2-5, with 8 bases matching TRBD2. The J segment lost 1 base and the V segment lost 1 base, leaving 2 bases of the junction unmatched. Germline CDR1 reads SGHVS; CDR2 reads FQNEAQ. The CDR3 covers 15 residues.

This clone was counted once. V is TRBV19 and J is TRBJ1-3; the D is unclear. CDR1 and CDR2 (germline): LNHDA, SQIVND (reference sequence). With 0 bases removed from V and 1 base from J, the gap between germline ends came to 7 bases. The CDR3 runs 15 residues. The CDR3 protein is CASSIDRESGNTIYF. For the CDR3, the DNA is TGTGCCAGTAGTATAGATCGGGAGTCTGGAAACACCATATATTTT.

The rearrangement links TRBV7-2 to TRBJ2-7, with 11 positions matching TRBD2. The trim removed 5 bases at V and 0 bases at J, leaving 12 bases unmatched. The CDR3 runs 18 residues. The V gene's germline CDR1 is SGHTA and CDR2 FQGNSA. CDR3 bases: TGTGCCAGCAGCCCGGGGGGGGTAGCGGGAGGGAACTCCTACGAGCAGTACTTC. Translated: CASSPGGVAGGNSYEQYF.

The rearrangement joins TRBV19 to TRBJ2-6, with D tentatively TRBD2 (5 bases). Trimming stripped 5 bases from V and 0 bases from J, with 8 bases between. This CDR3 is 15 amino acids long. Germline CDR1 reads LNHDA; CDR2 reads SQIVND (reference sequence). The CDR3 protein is CASSARGSGANVLTF. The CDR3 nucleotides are TGTGCCAGTAGTGCACGGGGCTCTGGGGCCAACGTCCTGACTTTC.

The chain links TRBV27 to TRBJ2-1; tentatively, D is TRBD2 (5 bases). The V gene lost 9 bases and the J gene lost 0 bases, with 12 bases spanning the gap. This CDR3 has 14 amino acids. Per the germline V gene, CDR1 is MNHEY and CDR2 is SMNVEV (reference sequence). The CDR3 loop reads CASGERSSYNEQFF. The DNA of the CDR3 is TGTGCCAGTGGTGAGCGGAGCTCCTACAATGAGCAGTTCTTC.

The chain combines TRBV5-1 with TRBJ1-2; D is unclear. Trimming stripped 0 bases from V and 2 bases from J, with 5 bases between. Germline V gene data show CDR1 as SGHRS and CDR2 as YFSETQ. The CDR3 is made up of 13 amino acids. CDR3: CASSLERNYGYTF. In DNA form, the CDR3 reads TGCGCCAGCAGCTTGGAGAGGAACTATGGCTACACCTTC.

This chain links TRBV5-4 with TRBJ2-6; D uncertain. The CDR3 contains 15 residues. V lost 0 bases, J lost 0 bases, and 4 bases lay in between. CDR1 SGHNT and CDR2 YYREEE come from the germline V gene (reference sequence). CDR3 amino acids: CASSLANSGANVLTF. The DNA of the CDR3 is TGTGCCAGCAGCTTGGCAAACTCTGGGGCCAACGTCCTGACTTTC.

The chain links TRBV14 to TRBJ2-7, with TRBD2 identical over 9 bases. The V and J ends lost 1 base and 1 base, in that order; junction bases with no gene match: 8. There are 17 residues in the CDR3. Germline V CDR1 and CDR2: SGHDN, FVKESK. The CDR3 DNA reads TGTGCCAGCAGCCAAGGCCGACTAGCGGACCGATCCTACGAGCAGTACTTC. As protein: CASSQGRLADRSYEQYF.

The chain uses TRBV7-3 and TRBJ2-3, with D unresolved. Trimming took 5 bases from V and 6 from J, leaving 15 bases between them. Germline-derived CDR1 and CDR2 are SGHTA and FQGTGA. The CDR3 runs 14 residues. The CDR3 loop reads CASSPRVFRDTQYF. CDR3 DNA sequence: TGTGCCAGCAGCCCTCGGGTCTTCCGGGATACGCAGTATTTT. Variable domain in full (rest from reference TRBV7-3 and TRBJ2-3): GAGVSQTPSNKVTEKGKYVELRCDPISGHTALYWYRQSLGQGPEFLIYFQGTGAADDSGLPNDRFFAVRPEGSVSTLKIQRTERGDSAVYLCASSPRVFRDTQYFGPGTRLTVL.

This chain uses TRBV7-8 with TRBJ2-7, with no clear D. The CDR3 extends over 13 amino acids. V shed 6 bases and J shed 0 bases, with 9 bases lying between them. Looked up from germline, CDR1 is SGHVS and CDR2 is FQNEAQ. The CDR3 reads CASSPDTSYEQYF. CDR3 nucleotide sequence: TGTGCCAGCAGTCCCGACACCTCCTACGAGCAGTACTTC.

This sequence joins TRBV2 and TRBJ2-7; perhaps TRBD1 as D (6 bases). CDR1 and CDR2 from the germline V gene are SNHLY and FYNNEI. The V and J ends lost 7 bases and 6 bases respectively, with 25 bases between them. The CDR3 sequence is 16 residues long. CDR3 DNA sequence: TGTGCCAGCACCCGATTTGGGGGCTACGATGCCTCCGAGCAGTACTTC. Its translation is CASTRFGGYDASEQYF.

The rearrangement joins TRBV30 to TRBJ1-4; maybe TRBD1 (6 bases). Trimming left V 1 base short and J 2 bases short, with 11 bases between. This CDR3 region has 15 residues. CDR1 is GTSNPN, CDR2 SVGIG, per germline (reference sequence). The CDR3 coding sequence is TGTGCCTGGAGTGCGGCGACAGGCACTAATGAAAAACTGTTTTTT. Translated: CAWSAATGTNEKLFF.

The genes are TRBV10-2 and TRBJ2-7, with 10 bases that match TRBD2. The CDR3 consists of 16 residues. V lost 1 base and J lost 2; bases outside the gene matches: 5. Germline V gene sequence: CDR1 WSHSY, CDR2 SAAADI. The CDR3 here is CASSEFLAGAPYEQYF. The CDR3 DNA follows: TGCGCCAGCAGTGAGTTCCTAGCGGGAGCCCCCTACGAGCAGTACTTC.

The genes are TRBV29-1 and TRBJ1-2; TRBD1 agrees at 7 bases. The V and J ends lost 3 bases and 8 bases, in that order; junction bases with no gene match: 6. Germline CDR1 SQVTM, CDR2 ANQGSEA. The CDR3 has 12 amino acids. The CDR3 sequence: CSVDGDRVGYTF. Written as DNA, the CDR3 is TGCAGCGTTGATGGCGACAGGGTCGGCTACACCTTC.

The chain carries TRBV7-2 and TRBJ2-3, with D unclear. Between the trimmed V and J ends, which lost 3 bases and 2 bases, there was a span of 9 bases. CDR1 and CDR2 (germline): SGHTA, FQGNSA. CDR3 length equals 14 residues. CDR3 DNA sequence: TGTGCCAGCAGCTTTTCGGCGGACACAGATACGCAGTATTTT. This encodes CASSFSADTDTQYF.

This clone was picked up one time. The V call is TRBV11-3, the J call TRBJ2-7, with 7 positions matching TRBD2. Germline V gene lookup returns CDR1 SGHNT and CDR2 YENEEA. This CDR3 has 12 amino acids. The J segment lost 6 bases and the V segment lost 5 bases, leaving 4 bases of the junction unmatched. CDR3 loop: CASSLRLAEQYF. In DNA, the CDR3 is TGTGCCAGCAGCCTCCGACTAGCCGAGCAGTACTTC.

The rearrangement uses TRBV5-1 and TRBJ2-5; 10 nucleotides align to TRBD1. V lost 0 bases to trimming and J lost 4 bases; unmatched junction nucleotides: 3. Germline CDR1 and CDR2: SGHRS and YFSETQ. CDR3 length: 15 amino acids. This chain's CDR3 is CASSLGTGGGETQYF. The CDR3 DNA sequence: TGCGCCAGCAGCTTGGGGACAGGGGGAGGAGAGACCCAGTACTTC.